Each of the 11 T cell receptor beta chains below was sequenced from the same sample in a study of OX40 agonist ivuxolimab in advanced cancers. Sequencing used immunoSEQ multiplex PCR; TCRdb keeps in-frame clones, though not all of them. The data show 20,000 or so clones, with more than 80% seen just once and roughly 15% held by the top ten. The material was CD4+ or CD8+ T cells sorted from blood, obtained in a trial of the OX40 agonist ivuxolimab. These receptors all stem from an adult with an advanced solid tumor such as melanoma, head and neck, liver or kidney cancer.

This chain links TRBV4-1 with TRBJ1-1; 7 bases agree with TRBD1. CDR3 size: 17 residues. Germline trimming cut 2 bases from V and 7 bases from J; bases unmatched to any gene: 16. CDR1 and CDR2 (germline): MGHRA, YSYEKL. CDR3 bases: TGCGCCAGCAGCCAACGAGTCGTAGGGACAGCTTATGATGAAGCTTTCTTT. Protein: CASSQRVVGTAYDEAFF.

This chain uses TRBV4-1 with TRBJ2-2; 7 bases are shared with TRBD2. Trimming at V came to 3 bases and at J to 7 bases, leaving 8 bases not matched to a gene. CDR1 and CDR2 from the germline V gene are MGHRA and YSYEKL. The CDR3 runs to 15 residues. DNA for the CDR3: TGCGCCAGCAGCCAGGGGCGGGAGTGGAACGGGGAGCTGTTTTTT. Protein: CASSQGREWNGELFF.

The chain links TRBV4-1 to TRBJ1-6, with 8 positions matching TRBD1. This CDR3 is built from 15 residues. Germline V CDR1 and CDR2: MGHRA, YSYEKL. The J segment lost 7 bases and the V segment lost 3 bases, leaving 5 bases of the junction unmatched. In DNA form, the CDR3 reads TGCGCCAGCAGCCAGCGACAGGGGTCCAATTCACCCCTCCACTTT. Translating it yields CASSQRQGSNSPLHF.

In its sample, this clone was seen a few times. The CDR3 reads CASGDTGGNTEAFF. The CDR3, as DNA: TGTGCCAGCGGCGATACTGGCGGGAACACTGAAGCTTTCTTT. This chain links TRBV28 with TRBJ1-1, with D hard to call. This CDR3 has 14 residues. With 8 bases removed from V and 1 base from J, the gap between germline ends came to 14 bases. The V gene's germline CDR1 is MDHEN and CDR2 SYDVKM.

This clone occurred once. The gene calls are TRBV27 and TRBJ2-7; 7 nucleotides agree with TRBD1. V was clipped by 3 bases and J by 5 bases; unmatched bases: 13. Germline V gene data show CDR1 as MNHEY and CDR2 as SMNVEV (reference sequence). The CDR3 covers 16 residues. CDR3 DNA: TGTGCCAGCAGTTTGAGTACAGGGGCCTCCTACCACGAGCAGTACTTC. Protein: CASSLSTGASYHEQYF.

The CDR3 nucleotides read TGTGCCAGCAGCTCGCAGGGACCTCCCTCCTACGAGCAGTACTTC. Translation: CASSSQGPPSYEQYF. The chain recombines TRBV7-9 with TRBJ2-7; D possibly uses TRBD1 or TRBD2 (5 bases each). The CDR3 length is 15 residues. CDR1 is SEHNR and CDR2 is FQNEAQ in the germline V gene (reference sequence). Trimming removed 4 bases from V and 0 bases from J, with 13 bases in between.

The sample holds a few counts of this clone. The genes are TRBV27 and TRBJ2-7; D not resolved. The CDR3 covers 16 residues. Germline V lookup: CDR1 MNHEY, CDR2 SMNVEV (reference sequence). V lost 4 bases and J 0 bases, leaving 16 bases between the germline ends. The CDR3 reads CASSSTPRLSSYEQYF. The CDR3 DNA sequence: TGTGCCAGCAGTTCGACTCCCCGCCTTAGCTCCTACGAGCAGTACTTC.

The chain has TRBV7-9 and TRBJ2-2; D might be TRBD2 (6 bases). The CDR3 is 16 residues long. CDR1 and CDR2 (germline): SEHNR, FQNEAQ (reference sequence). V was clipped by 5 bases and J by 7 bases, with 20 bases between them. CDR3 DNA: TGTGCCAGCAGCCCCTGGCTGGGGGAGGTGGACGGGGAGCTGTTTTTT. Its protein is CASSPWLGEVDGELFF.

The CDR3 here is CASSLAAGGIYNEQFF. CDR3 sequence (DNA): TGCGCCAGCAGCTTGGCCGCGGGAGGGATCTACAATGAGCAGTTCTTC. The chain combines TRBV5-1 with TRBJ2-1; TRBD2 agrees at 9 bases. This CDR3 is built from 16 residues. The V and J ends lost 0 bases and 3 bases, in that order; junction bases with no gene match: 4. The germline V gene encodes CDR1 SGHRS and CDR2 YFSETQ. Looking up the rest from reference TRBV5-1 and TRBJ2-1 gives the full variable domain: KAGVTQTPRYLIKTRGQQVTLSCSPISGHRSVSWYQQTPGQGLQFLFEYFSETQRNKGNFPGRFSGRQFSNSRSEMNVSTLELGDSALYLCASSLAAGGIYNEQFFGPGTRLTVL.

This rearrangement joins TRBV11-3 to TRBJ1-2; D is possibly TRBD1 (5 bases). The CDR3 sequence is 15 residues long. Trimming shortened V by 1 base and J by 6 bases, and 15 bases separated the two germline ends. Germline V gives CDR1 SGHNT, CDR2 YENEEA. This CDR3 reads CASSLAGQGSNGYTF. In DNA, the CDR3 is TGTGCCAGCAGCTTAGCAGGGCAGGGAAGTAATGGCTACACCTTC.

The rearrangement uses TRBV6-5 and TRBJ1-1, with 11 bases identical to TRBD1. The trim removed 5 bases at V and 5 bases at J, leaving 4 bases unmatched. The CDR3 contains 14 residues. The V gene's germline CDR1 is MNHEY and CDR2 SVGAGI. As DNA, the CDR3 is TGTGCCAGCAGTCCCGGGACAGGGGGAACTGAAGCTTTCTTT. Its protein is CASSPGTGGTEAFF.